The 21 T cell receptor beta chains below were found in one sample sequenced in a study of blood T cell repertoires in COVID-19. The table came from immunoSEQ multiplex PCR; TCRdb's copy has only in-frame clones and leaves some out. The sample gives about 140,000 clones, 65% to 80% of which show up once; around 14% is in the top ten. The sequencing sample was made of peripheral blood. All receptors come from a man older than 75 with acute or convalescent COVID-19.

For the CDR3, the DNA is TGTGCCACCAAGGGACAGGGGGTTTACACTGAAGCTTTCTTT. This sequence encodes CATKGQGVYTEAFF. V and J are TRBV7-3 and TRBJ1-1; 11 bases line up with TRBD1. The length of the CDR3 is 14 residues. Per germline, CDR1 SGHTA and CDR2 FQGTGA. Losses at the gene ends were 10 bases for V and 3 bases for J; bases not matched to a gene: 7.

The chain links TRBV28 to TRBJ2-7; D might be TRBD2 (6 bases). The CDR3 extends over 14 amino acids. CDR1 and CDR2 (germline): MDHEN, SYDVKM. V lost 8 bases to trimming and J lost 0 bases, with 14 bases between them. CDR3 sequence reads: CASSRGGNSYEQYF. In nucleotides, the CDR3 is TGTGCCAGCTCGCGGGGCGGGAACTCCTACGAGCAGTACTTC.

The J gene is TRBJ1-5, the V gene TRBV7-9; no clear D. This CDR3 is built from 13 residues. V shed 2 bases and J shed 2 bases, with 4 bases lying between them. Germline loops: CDR1 SEHNR, CDR2 FQNEAQ (reference sequence). Here the CDR3 reads CASSLSRNQPQHF. DNA of the CDR3: TGTGCCAGCAGCTTAAGCCGCAATCAGCCCCAGCATTTT.

The chain combines TRBV30 with TRBJ1-1; D is unresolved. Trimming shortened V by 4 bases and J by 1 base, and 7 bases separated the two germline ends. From germline, CDR1 is GTSNPN and CDR2 SVGIG (reference sequence). This CDR3 is built from 12 residues. CDR3 region: CAWNPGNTEAFF. CDR3 sequence (DNA): TGTGCCTGGAACCCGGGGAACACTGAAGCTTTCTTT.

The rearrangement links TRBV6-5 to TRBJ1-4, with D unresolved. Trimming left V 4 bases short and J 4 bases short, with 10 bases between. CDR1 and CDR2 (germline): MNHEY, SVGAGI. This CDR3 region has 14 residues. This chain's CDR3 is CASSFAQLNEKLFF. DNA for the CDR3: TGTGCCAGCAGTTTTGCACAGCTTAATGAAAAACTGTTTTTT.

The chain is built from TRBV9 and TRBJ2-2; D gene ambiguous. Deletions cut 0 bases from V and 1 base from J, with 16 bases between. Germline CDR1 SGDLS, CDR2 YYNGEE. This CDR3 is built from 18 residues. For the CDR3, the DNA is TGTGCCAGCAGCGTAGCTACAGCCTTCCTTTTGAACACCGGGGAGCTGTTTTTT. Translation gives CASSVATAFLLNTGELFF.

CDR3 loop: CATGGGRTEAFF. The CDR3 nucleotides read TGTGCCACCGGCGGGGGTCGCACTGAAGCTTTCTTT. J is TRBJ1-1 and V is TRBV10-3, with TRBD1 as a possible D gene (5 bases). Germline assignment: CDR1 ENHRY and CDR2 SYGVKD. Trimming shortened V by 10 bases and J by 4 bases, and 13 bases separated the two germline ends. The CDR3 runs to 12 residues.

J is TRBJ2-5 and V is TRBV2; 8 positions agree with TRBD1. Germline CDR1 reads SNHLY; CDR2 reads FYNNEI. The ends lost 6 bases at V and 5 bases at J; junction bases unmatched: 8. This CDR3 contains 14 residues. Here the CDR3 DNA reads TGTGCCAGCAGACTATCAGGGGGCATGGAGACCCAGTACTTC. It encodes CASRLSGGMETQYF.

The count of this clone is one. V usage is TRBV5-1 and J usage is TRBJ2-3, with D possibly matching TRBD1 (5 bases). The CDR3 extends over 15 amino acids. The V and J ends lost 0 bases and 1 base respectively, with 9 bases between them. CDR1 is SGHRS and CDR2 is YFSETQ in the germline V gene. CDR3 DNA sequence: TGCGCCAGCAGCTTGGGGGGCTCTGGCACAGATACGCAGTATTTT. As protein: CASSLGGSGTDTQYF. Together with reference TRBV5-1 and TRBJ2-3, the CDR3 gives the full variable domain: KAGVTQTPRYLIKTRGQQVTLSCSPISGHRSVSWYQQTPGQGLQFLFEYFSETQRNKGNFPGRFSGRQFSNSRSEMNVSTLELGDSALYLCASSLGGSGTDTQYFGPGTRLTVL.

The chain joins TRBV9 to TRBJ2-7; 11 nucleotides line up with TRBD1. V was pared by 4 bases and J by 5 bases, with 5 bases of the junction left unmatched. CDR1 is SGDLS and CDR2 is YYNGEE in the germline V gene. The CDR3 consists of 14 residues. CDR3 bases: TGTGCCAGCAGCACGGGACAGGGGGGACACGAGCAGTACTTC. This translates into CASSTGQGGHEQYF.

The J gene is TRBJ2-2, the V gene TRBV5-6; D perhaps matches TRBD1 (7 bases). The CDR3 covers 17 residues. Germline values: CDR1 SGHDT, CDR2 YYEEEE. V gave up 4 bases and J gave up 2 bases, with 18 bases separating them. The CDR3 loop is CASSRRGTVENTGELFF. For the CDR3, the DNA is TGTGCCAGCAGCCGGCGCGGGACAGTAGAAAACACCGGGGAGCTGTTTTTT.

This clone is medium-sized. V and J are TRBV5-4 and TRBJ1-2; 7 bases are shared with TRBD1. The CDR3 consists of 17 residues. Germline-derived CDR1 and CDR2 are SGHNT and YYREEE (reference sequence). The trim removed 4 bases at V and 3 bases at J, leaving 15 bases unmatched. The CDR3 spells CASSEGQQGRIYYGYTF. DNA for the CDR3: TGTGCCAGCAGCGAGGGACAGCAAGGGAGAATATACTATGGCTACACCTTC.

The chain uses TRBV7-2 and TRBJ2-5; TRBD1 is a possible D gene (6 bases). This CDR3 comprises 15 residues. The ends were cut back, 3 bases at V and 5 bases at J, with 16 bases in the middle. CDR1 SGHTA and CDR2 FQGNSA come from the germline V gene. The CDR3 is CASSLEAGARETQYF. In DNA, the CDR3 is TGTGCCAGCAGCTTGGAAGCAGGGGCGAGGGAGACCCAGTACTTC. Filled out from reference TRBV7-2 and TRBJ2-5, the complete variable domain reads GAGVSQSPSNKVTEKGKDVELRCDPISGHTALYWYRQSLGQGLEFLIYFQGNSAPDKSGLPSDRFSAERTGGSVSTLTIQRTQQEDSAVYLCASSLEAGARETQYFGPGTRLLVL.

The V call is TRBV7-2, the J call TRBJ1-1; D gene uncertain. Germline values: CDR1 SGHTA, CDR2 FQGNSA. The CDR3 loop spans 15 amino acids. V gave up 1 base and J gave up 1 base, with 10 bases separating them. The CDR3 is CASSLVPGSNTEAFF. The CDR3 nucleotides read TGTGCCAGCAGCTTAGTGCCCGGGTCGAACACTGAAGCTTTCTTT.

The rearrangement links TRBV11-3 to TRBJ2-2, with D possibly TRBD1 on 5 matching bases. CDR1 and CDR2 from the germline V gene are SGHNT and YENEEA. There are 13 residues in the CDR3. The V and J ends lost 2 bases and 6 bases respectively, with 7 bases between them. The DNA of the CDR3 is TGTGCCAGCAGCTTACAGGGTCCCGGGGAGCTGTTTTTT. It is translated as CASSLQGPGELFF.

The rearrangement joins TRBV5-1 to TRBJ2-4; possible D gene TRBD1, 6 bases. Germline CDR1 is SGHRS and CDR2 is YFSETQ. V was cut by 0 bases and J by 3 bases, with 22 bases left in between. The CDR3 sequence is 19 residues long. The CDR3 coding sequence is TGCGCCAGCAGCTTGGATGGGACAAGATACGACTTCAACAAAAACATTCAGTACTTC. Its translation: CASSLDGTRYDFNKNIQYF.

The V and J genes are TRBV3-1 (or the pseudogene TRBV3-2) and TRBJ1-1; no firm D call. The CDR3 has 18 residues. Trimming removed 1 base at V and 5 bases at J, with 23 bases between. Germline CDR1 and CDR2: LGHDT and YNNKEL (reference sequence). The CDR3 DNA reads as TGTGCCAGCAGCCAAGTTGCGCGGGCGGCAAGTGGGTTTACTGAAGCTTTCTTT. Protein sequence: CASSQVARAASGFTEAFF.

V and J are TRBV28 and TRBJ2-5; 10 bases are shared with TRBD1. The germline gives CDR1 MDHEN, CDR2 SYDVKM. The CDR3 is 14 amino acids. The trim removed 5 bases at V and 5 bases at J, leaving 5 bases unmatched. CDR3 DNA: TGTGCCAGCAGTCCGGGACAGGGGCGGGAGACCCAGTACTTC. This sequence encodes CASSPGQGRETQYF.

As DNA, the CDR3 is TGTGCCAGCAGCCAAGCCGGAGAGACCCAGTACTTC. Amino acids: CASSQAGETQYF. The rearrangement uses TRBV7-2 and TRBJ2-5; D call uncertain. V gave up 5 bases and J gave up 4 bases, with 8 bases separating them. The CDR3 is 12 amino acids. The V gene's germline CDR1 is SGHTA and CDR2 FQGNSA. Using reference TRBV7-2 and TRBJ2-5 for the parts outside the CDR3, the full variable domain is GAGVSQSPSNKVTEKGKDVELRCDPISGHTALYWYRQSLGQGLEFLIYFQGNSAPDKSGLPSDRFSAERTGGSVSTLTIQRTQQEDSAVYLCASSQAGETQYFGPGTRLLVL.

The chain links TRBV9 to TRBJ2-5, with TRBD2 matching over 11 bases. This CDR3 is 15 amino acids long. CDR1 and CDR2 from the germline V gene are SGDLS and YYNGEE. J gave up 5 bases and V 0 bases, and 3 bases lay outside the gene matches. CDR3 coding DNA: TGTGCCAGCAGCGTAGCGGGGACTAGCGGTGAGACCCAGTACTTC. Amino acid sequence: CASSVAGTSGETQYF.

The gene calls are TRBV7-9 and TRBJ2-3; TRBD1 agrees at 12 bases. Germline loops: CDR1 SEHNR, CDR2 FQNEAQ (reference sequence). This CDR3 region has 16 residues. V gave up 5 bases and J gave up 4 bases; unmatched junction bases: 7. This CDR3 is CASSTGTGGRADTQYF. CDR3 in DNA: TGTGCCAGCAGCACCGGGACAGGGGGCCGCGCAGATACGCAGTATTTT.